Below are 23 T cell receptor beta chains sequenced from a single sample in a study of shared clonotypes between healthy human individuals. Measured with immunoSEQ multiplex PCR; TCRdb has only the in-frame clones, and not every one. The sample has roughly 1 million clones, about 75% seen once. The sequenced sample consisted of memory CD4+ T cells sorted from blood. Subset of the sample: CD45RA-negative fraction. These receptors were obtained from a man younger than 35 in good health.

The rearrangement links TRBV30 to TRBJ2-2, with D possibly being TRBD1 (5 bases). Germline V gives CDR1 GTSNPN, CDR2 SVGIG (reference sequence). CDR3 size: 14 residues. V lost 8 bases and J 2 bases, leaving 15 bases between the germline ends. The chain's CDR3 is CASKRQRNTGELFF. CDR3 bases: TGTGCCAGCAAACGACAGAGAAACACCGGGGAGCTGTTTTTT.

The rearrangement links TRBV11-3 to TRBJ2-1; 8 bases agree with TRBD1. Germline V lookup: CDR1 SGHNT, CDR2 YENEEA. V was pared by 2 bases and J by 5 bases, with 14 bases of the junction left unmatched. This CDR3 is built from 18 residues. The CDR3 region is CASSLHLRTGTGHNEQFF. The CDR3, as DNA: TGTGCCAGCAGCTTACACCTGAGGACAGGGACAGGCCACAATGAGCAGTTCTTC.

This clone has more than one count but fewer than ten. This chain uses TRBV27 with TRBJ1-2, with no clear D. V was cut by 3 bases and J by 7 bases, with 12 bases left in between. The germline gives CDR1 MNHEY, CDR2 SMNVEV (reference sequence). The CDR3 is 13 residues long. Written as DNA, the CDR3 is TGTGCCAGCAGTTTCAATGACCGCTCTGGCTACACCTTC. It is translated as CASSFNDRSGYTF.

This clone has a handful of counts. This chain joins TRBV27 and TRBJ2-5, with 9 positions matching TRBD2. CDR3 length: 13 residues. The ends lost 8 bases at V and 7 bases at J; junction bases unmatched: 8. Germline assignment: CDR1 MNHEY and CDR2 SMNVEV (reference sequence). The CDR3 DNA sequence: TGTGCCAGCGTAGCTAGCGGGACCCGGACCCAGTACTTC. The encoded protein is CASVASGTRTQYF.

The rearrangement joins TRBV4-3 to TRBJ2-7; 10 bases line up with TRBD1. In germline, CDR1 is LGHNA, CDR2 YSLEER. The CDR3 extends over 16 amino acids. The V and J ends lost 1 base and 3 bases, in that order; junction bases with no gene match: 6. CDR3 nucleotide sequence: TGCGCCAGCAGCCAAGCACTGGGACAGGGGTACTACGAGCAGTACTTC. Protein product: CASSQALGQGYYEQYF.

In nucleotides, the CDR3 is TGTGCCAGCAGCAGCGGCCGGGAAACTGAAGCTTTCTTT. Its protein product is CASSSGRETEAFF. The V gene is TRBV11-3, the J gene TRBJ1-1; D ambiguous. The V end was cut by 5 bases, the J end by 5 bases, with 12 bases between. This CDR3 is built from 13 residues. Germline V gene lookup returns CDR1 SGHNT and CDR2 YENEEA.

Comments on this clone: Within the sample, other DNA sequences also encode this same CDR3. J is TRBJ1-1 and V is TRBV18; possible D gene TRBD1, 5 bases. Germline CDR1 reads KGHSH; CDR2 reads LQKENI. This CDR3 has 16 residues. The germline V and J ends were trimmed by 3 bases and 0 bases, with 14 bases remaining between them. CDR3 sequence reads: CASSPSGQGMNTEAFF. In DNA, the CDR3 is TGTGCCAGCTCACCCAGCGGGCAGGGTATGAACACTGAAGCTTTCTTT.

V usage is TRBV7-9 and J usage is TRBJ2-7; 7 bases agree with TRBD1. V was clipped by 7 bases and J by 4 bases; unmatched bases: 10. The CDR3 consists of 14 residues. CDR1 SEHNR and CDR2 FQNEAQ come from the germline V gene (reference sequence). The CDR3 here is CASTVGQASYEQYF. DNA for the CDR3: TGTGCCAGCACCGTAGGACAGGCCAGTTACGAGCAGTACTTC.

Only one count was recorded for this clone. The chain couples TRBV5-1 to TRBJ1-4, with D perhaps matching TRBD1 (5 bases). Trimming took off 5 bases at V and 4 bases at J, with 12 bases between the two ends. This CDR3 has 14 amino acids. Per germline, CDR1 SGHRS and CDR2 YFSETQ. The CDR3 DNA is TGCGCCAGCAGGTACAGGTCCGGTAATGAAAAACTGTTTTTT. Protein product: CASRYRSGNEKLFF. The variable domain in full, with the rest retrieved from reference TRBV5-1 and TRBJ1-4, is KAGVTQTPRYLIKTRGQQVTLSCSPISGHRSVSWYQQTPGQGLQFLFEYFSETQRNKGNFPGRFSGRQFSNSRSEMNVSTLELGDSALYLCASRYRSGNEKLFFGSGTQLSVL.

The rearrangement uses TRBV5-1 and TRBJ2-2, with a weak D call TRBD1 (6 bases). This CDR3 is built from 14 residues. The germline V gene encodes CDR1 SGHRS and CDR2 YFSETQ. V was trimmed by 4 bases and J by 3 bases, leaving 10 bases between them. The CDR3, as DNA: TGCGCCAGCAGCCAGGACAGTTACACCGGGGAGCTGTTTTTT. Amino acids: CASSQDSYTGELFF. The full variable domain, rest sourced from reference TRBV5-1 and TRBJ2-2, is KAGVTQTPRYLIKTRGQQVTLSCSPISGHRSVSWYQQTPGQGLQFLFEYFSETQRNKGNFPGRFSGRQFSNSRSEMNVSTLELGDSALYLCASSQDSYTGELFFGEGSRLTVL.

This clone occurred once. The gene calls are TRBV19 and TRBJ2-2, with 8 bases aligning to TRBD2. CDR3 length: 15 amino acids. J lost 6 bases, V lost 9 bases, and 12 bases had no gene match. Germline V gene data show CDR1 as LNHDA and CDR2 as SQIVND (reference sequence). The CDR3 sequence is CASRPGTSMSGELFF. CDR3 DNA sequence: TGTGCCAGCCGACCCGGGACTAGTATGTCCGGGGAGCTGTTTTTT.

The genes are TRBV7-9 and TRBJ2-3, with D perhaps TRBD1 or TRBD2 (5 bases each). The CDR3 extends over 17 amino acids. Germline values: CDR1 SEHNR, CDR2 FQNEAQ (reference sequence). The V and J ends lost 1 base and 0 bases respectively, with 14 bases between them. CDR3 DNA: TGTGCCAGCAGCTTAGGGGGGTTGGCCCTTAGCACAGATACGCAGTATTTT. This sequence encodes CASSLGGLALSTDTQYF.

The V gene is TRBV5-4, the J gene TRBJ2-3; D might be TRBD2 (5 bases). The CDR3 consists of 11 residues. Germline V gene data show CDR1 as SGHNT and CDR2 as YYREEE (reference sequence). V was shortened by 4 bases and J by 8 bases, with 8 bases between the two germline ends. CDR3 DNA: TGTGCCAGCAGCGTGGCGGGTACGCAGTATTTT. Translated, it gives CASSVAGTQYF.

This clone was recorded at least ten times. J is TRBJ1-2 and V is TRBV29-1; possibly TRBD1 for D (6 bases). This CDR3 region has 15 residues. CDR1 and CDR2 (germline): SQVTM, ANQGSEA. V was pared by 7 bases and J by 2 bases, with 20 bases between. CDR3 loop: CSATHFGQLNYGYTF. The CDR3 coding sequence is TGCAGCGCTACCCACTTTGGACAGCTCAACTATGGCTACACCTTC. The full variable domain, with the rest looked up from reference TRBV29-1 and TRBJ1-2, is SAVISQKPSRDICQRGTSLTIQCQVDSQVTMMFWYRQQPGQSLTLIATANQGSEATYESGFVIDKFPISRPNLTFSTLTVSNMSPEDSSIYLCSATHFGQLNYGYTFGSGTRLTVV.

A remark on this clone: Other DNA sequences of this sample code for an identical CDR3. V gene TRBV5-1 combines with J gene TRBJ2-2; 9 nucleotides agree with TRBD1. V shed 0 bases and J 0 bases; nucleotides not matched to a gene: 0. Germline lookup yields CDR1 SGHRS and CDR2 YFSETQ. The CDR3 is 16 amino acids. CDR3 sequence (DNA): TGCGCCAGCAGCTTGGGGGACAGGGCGAACACCGGGGAGCTGTTTTTT. It encodes CASSLGDRANTGELFF.

V and J are TRBV18 and TRBJ2-5, with D perhaps being TRBD1 or TRBD2 (6 bases each). Germline V gene data show CDR1 as KGHSH and CDR2 as LQKENI. This CDR3 comprises 13 residues. Trimming pared 4 bases from V and 2 bases from J, leaving 8 bases between. CDR3 nucleotides: TGTGCCAGCTCACGGGGGGCGCAAGAGACCCAGTACTTC. It codes for CASSRGAQETQYF.

As DNA, the CDR3 is TGCGCCAGCAGCCCCCAGACGGGGCTCAATCAGCCCCAGCATTTT. As protein: CASSPQTGLNQPQHF. The gene calls are TRBV5-1 and TRBJ1-5; D perhaps matches TRBD1 (5 bases). The CDR3 is 15 amino acids. The V end lost 4 bases, the J end lost 3 bases, and 14 bases lay between the germline ends. Germline assignment: CDR1 SGHRS and CDR2 YFSETQ.

V is TRBV6-1 and J is TRBJ2-7; 9 nucleotides match TRBD2. Germline CDR1 MNHNS, CDR2 SASEGT. The length of the CDR3 is 19 residues. V shed 4 bases, J shed 0 bases, and the junction held 16 bases outside the gene matches. The CDR3 loop reads CASSGKTGAGGTSSYEQYF. The CDR3 DNA reads TGTGCCAGCAGTGGAAAAACAGGAGCGGGAGGAACGAGCTCCTACGAGCAGTACTTC.

The rearrangement joins TRBV6-1 to TRBJ1-4; D is uncertain. This CDR3 region has 15 residues. The germline gives CDR1 MNHNS, CDR2 SASEGT. V was trimmed by 4 bases and J by 1 base, leaving 10 bases between them. The CDR3 DNA reads as TGTGCCAGCAGTGCCGCGTGGAGAACTAATGAAAAACTGTTTTTT. It is translated as CASSAAWRTNEKLFF.

The chain combines TRBV6-1 with TRBJ2-3; no definite D call. The germline CDR1 and CDR2 sequences are MNHNS and SASEGT. Trimming shortened V by 1 base and J by 5 bases, and 10 bases separated the two germline ends. The CDR3 extends over 14 amino acids. The chain's CDR3 is CASSEGGLVDTQYF. The CDR3 DNA is TGTGCCAGCAGTGAAGGGGGATTGGTAGATACGCAGTATTTT.

This clone was seen at least ten times. This rearrangement joins TRBV30 to TRBJ2-1; D gene ambiguous. Germline CDR1 reads GTSNPN; CDR2 reads SVGIG (reference sequence). The CDR3 is 13 amino acids. V dropped 1 base and J dropped 6 bases, with 10 bases sitting between them. CDR3 region: CAWSGIRLNEQFF. For the CDR3, the DNA is TGTGCCTGGAGTGGTATCAGGCTCAATGAGCAGTTCTTC. Full variable domain (outside the CDR3, taken from reference TRBV30 and TRBJ2-1): SQTIHQWPATLVQPVGSPLSLECTVEGTSNPNLYWYRQAAGRGLQLLFYSVGIGQISSEVPQNLSASRPQDRQFILSSKKLLLSDSGFYLCAWSGIRLNEQFFGPGTRLTVL.

This clone was recorded a few times. The chain is built from TRBV28 and TRBJ1-5; D is unclear. Germline CDR1 and CDR2: MDHEN and SYDVKM. CDR3 length: 15 amino acids. Trimming took 6 bases from V and 1 from J, leaving 13 bases between them. The CDR3 sequence is CASSLEGLSNQPQHF. In DNA, the CDR3 is TGTGCCAGCAGCTTAGAAGGTTTAAGCAATCAGCCCCAGCATTTT.

The rearrangement joins TRBV30 to TRBJ1-2, with D unresolved. This CDR3 contains 15 residues. Germline V gene lookup returns CDR1 GTSNPN and CDR2 SVGIG (reference sequence). The V end was cut by 4 bases, the J end by 4 bases, with 19 bases between. The CDR3 loop is CAWIGRDSSLYGYTF. CDR3 coding DNA: TGTGCCTGGATTGGAAGGGATAGCTCACTCTATGGCTACACCTTC. Full variable domain (remainder filled in from reference TRBV30 and TRBJ1-2): SQTIHQWPATLVQPVGSPLSLECTVEGTSNPNLYWYRQAAGRGLQLLFYSVGIGQISSEVPQNLSASRPQDRQFILSSKKLLLSDSGFYLCAWIGRDSSLYGYTFGSGTRLTVV.